This T cell receptor beta chain derives from a study of blood T cell repertoires in COVID-19. Background on the study: The United States, Italy and Spain were the sources of the acute and convalescent COVID-19 samples.

In the original analysis: For nucleated cells, counts were estimated from reference gene primer amplification. Assay used: immunoSEQ multiplex PCR; TCRdb lists only in-frame clones, some missing. V and J calls and clone size are given by that table; D and trimming were obtained from the DNA. The sample has approximately 440,000 clones; 75% to 90% are singletons. Participants were aged about 18 to 89 years from 20 to 30 US areas. Two consecutive negative NP/OP PCR tests, clearance, or resolved symptoms defined Cohort 3 recovery. The CDR3 runs 16 residues. V lost 8 bases and J lost 6; bases outside the gene matches: 17. Germline V CDR1 and CDR2: SNHLY, FYNNEI.

The receptor was derived from a woman aged 18-30 years who had recovered from COVID-19. The sequenced sample was PBMCs or T cells enriched from blood (not recorded which). This chain uses TRBV2 with TRBJ1-2; 8 positions match TRBD1. The CDR3 region is CASRLVRDRRRDGYTF. CDR3 nucleotides: TGTGCCAGCCGTTTGGTAAGGGACAGGAGACGTGATGGCTACACCTTC.